A selection of T cell receptor beta chains follows, all from one sample in a study of T cell responses to AZD1222 COVID-19 vaccine. The method was immunoSEQ multiplex PCR; TCRdb's version includes in-frame clones alone and lacks a portion of them. The table lists some 150,000 clones, under 95% of them singletons. The sample was peripheral blood, taken on day 0 of MenACWY control vaccination. These receptors all come from an adult in good health. Each CDR3 is given without its conserved first and last residue. The order of the fields is J gene, V gene, CDR3 protein.

>TRBJ1-2|TRBV27
ASSRYREDYGYT
>TRBJ1-6|TRBV27
ASTGRGGSPLH
>TRBJ1-3|TRBV6-1
ASSEPGRDSGNTIY
>TRBJ2-7|TRBV5-8
ASSSPAGAPTSYEQY
>TRBJ1-6|TRBV6-5
ASRQGFIHNSPLH
>TRBJ1-5|TRBV27
ASSLGGQPQH
>TRBJ2-1|TRBV9
ASSVPGGSRNEQF
>TRBJ1-5|TRBV28
ASRPLWAQLVSNQPQH
>TRBJ2-1|TRBV23-1
ASSHGTSGKVYNEQF
>TRBJ1-1|TRBV11-3
ASSSVDTEAF
>TRBJ1-5|TRBV2
ASSDQGRGQPQH
>TRBJ2-1|TRBV5-5
ASSLFLRSGAQGYNEQF
>TRBJ1-1|TRBV3-1/TRBV3-2
ASSHKRGLIEANTEAF
>TRBJ2-7|TRBV6-5
ASFRPGGASYEQY
>TRBJ1-2|TRBV10-1
ASSDSRNSGVRYT
>TRBJ1-5|TRBV6-1
ASREPGGAGNQPQH
>TRBJ2-7|TRBV28
ASSSTGGAYEQY
>TRBJ1-3|TRBV7-8
ASSQYRESSGNTIY
>TRBJ1-2|TRBV28
ASSRGAANNYGYT
>TRBJ1-1|TRBV12-3/TRBV12-4
ASSLLLNTEAF
>TRBJ1-1|TRBV2
ASRQGAANTEAF
>TRBJ1-2|TRBV7-9
ASSPIPGQGGHNYGYT
>TRBJ1-3|TRBV9
ASSASTGAGNTIY
>TRBJ2-2|TRBV3-1/TRBV3-2
ASSVRSGRFTGELF
>TRBJ1-3|TRBV9
ASSVGTDSGNTIY
>TRBJ1-5|TRBV6-5
ASRINSNQPQH
>TRBJ2-7|TRBV28
ASSPAGWGEQY
>TRBJ2-5|TRBV7-9
ASSLDRRETQY
>TRBJ2-7|TRBV7-2
ASSHDPSSYEQY
>TRBJ1-6|TRBV19
ASSTDLKALH
>TRBJ1-6|TRBV7-8
ASSLVAGDNSPLH
>TRBJ2-7|TRBV20-1
SAATAYEQY
>TRBJ1-1|TRBV14
ASSQGTSNTEAF
>TRBJ2-2|TRBV9
ASSADRAGTGELF
>TRBJ1-4|TRBV2
ASRGDSLNEKLF
>TRBJ2-7|TRBV11-2
ASSRQGFSYEQY
>TRBJ2-5|TRBV4-2
ASSQGLAGYQETQY
>TRBJ2-7|TRBV6-1
ASSEASGRGNEQY
>TRBJ1-6|TRBV18
ASSPGVSTNNSPLH
>TRBJ1-4|TRBV28
ASSSPRGPGEKLF
>TRBJ2-7|TRBV6-1
ASSEAPGGASYEQY
>TRBJ2-1|TRBV27
ASSLLGAYNEQF
>TRBJ1-2|TRBV5-4
ASSPGAGRGYT
>TRBJ1-1|TRBV21-1
ASSKASRGEVNTEAF
>TRBJ2-7|TRBV30
AWTVIATGEQY
>TRBJ2-7|TRBV19
ASRYGQGAYEQY
>TRBJ1-5|TRBV30
AWSGQGNQPQH
>TRBJ1-2|TRBV2
ASSVVQSDGYT
>TRBJ2-2|TRBV3-1/TRBV3-2
ASSQGRTGELF
>TRBJ1-1|TRBV11-2
ASSLATTSAF